These 23 T cell receptor beta chains came from one sample sequenced in a study of cytomegalovirus exposure and HLA in healthy donors. The study ran its PCR with 60 Vbeta and 13 Jbeta primers. Clones were read by immunoSEQ multiplex PCR, and TCRdb kept only the in-frame ones, dropping some. The sample comprises 150,000 to 250,000 clones, approximately 85% of which are singletons, and about 2.3% rests with the top ten. The sequencing input was PBMCs. The origin of the receptors is a woman between 45 and 60 years old in good health and CMV-seronegative.

The V call is TRBV6-1, the J call TRBJ1-2; D is uncertain. Germline values: CDR1 MNHNS, CDR2 SASEGT. Trimming stripped 2 bases from V and 3 bases from J, with 13 bases between. This CDR3 region has 15 residues. CDR3 amino acids: CASSEIYSVDYGYTF. The DNA of the CDR3 is TGTGCCAGCAGTGAAATCTATTCTGTTGACTATGGCTACACCTTC.

The chain employs TRBV6-1 and TRBJ1-5, with TRBD1 as a possible D gene (6 bases). Germline values: CDR1 MNHNS, CDR2 SASEGT. Trimming stripped 6 bases from V and 0 bases from J, with 12 bases between. This CDR3 contains 15 residues. CDR3 sequence reads: CASRPGEYSNQPQHF. In DNA, the CDR3 is TGTGCCAGCAGGCCAGGGGAATATAGCAATCAGCCCCAGCATTTT.

The V gene is TRBV6-1, the J gene TRBJ2-7, with 10 bases aligning to TRBD2. V trimming: 6 bases; J trimming: 5 bases; junction bases outside the gene matches: 7. The CDR3 spans 14 residues. Germline V gives CDR1 MNHNS, CDR2 SASEGT. DNA of the CDR3: TGTGCCAGCAGCGTCATAGCGGGAGGCGACGAGCAGTACTTC. Translation: CASSVIAGGDEQYF.

Only a few counts were recorded for this clone. The V and J genes are TRBV4-1 and TRBJ1-1; D remains ambiguous. CDR1 and CDR2 (germline): MGHRA, YSYEKL. The CDR3 runs 17 residues. The V end was cut by 3 bases, the J end by 4 bases, with 21 bases between. In DNA, the CDR3 is TGCGCCAGCAGCCATATTTTAAGGAGGGAGTTGGGCACTGAAGCTTTCTTT. Its translation is CASSHILRRELGTEAFF.

The chain is built from TRBV5-1 and TRBJ2-7, with D possibly TRBD1 on 6 matching bases. Germline CDR1 reads SGHRS; CDR2 reads YFSETQ. CDR3 length: 16 amino acids. Trimming pared 0 bases from V and 4 bases from J, leaving 17 bases between. The CDR3 sequence: CASSLDWGRGMYEQYF. The CDR3 DNA is TGCGCCAGCAGCTTGGATTGGGGGCGAGGAATGTACGAGCAGTACTTC. Full variable domain (missing parts from reference TRBV5-1 and TRBJ2-7): KAGVTQTPRYLIKTRGQQVTLSCSPISGHRSVSWYQQTPGQGLQFLFEYFSETQRNKGNFPGRFSGRQFSNSRSEMNVSTLELGDSALYLCASSLDWGRGMYEQYFGPGTRLTVT.

This chain links TRBV29-1 with TRBJ2-1, with D maybe TRBD2 (7 bases). Trimming took 4 bases from V and 0 from J, leaving 13 bases between them. From germline, CDR1 is SQVTM and CDR2 ANQGSEA. The CDR3 sequence is 15 residues long. The CDR3 DNA sequence: TGCAGCGTTGTCGGGGGGCCGAGCTCCTACAATGAGCAGTTCTTC. Encoded protein: CSVVGGPSSYNEQFF.

This rearrangement joins TRBV5-1 to TRBJ2-2; 10 bases line up with TRBD2. After removal of 0 bases from V and 8 bases from J, the junction contained 1 base not matched to a gene. CDR3 length equals 14 residues. Germline lookup yields CDR1 SGHRS and CDR2 YFSETQ. The DNA for the CDR3 is TGCGCCAGCAGCTTGGTACTAGCGGGAGGGGAGCTGTTTTTT. This codes for CASSLVLAGGELFF. The complete variable domain, with remaining parts taken from reference TRBV5-1 and TRBJ2-2, reads KAGVTQTPRYLIKTRGQQVTLSCSPISGHRSVSWYQQTPGQGLQFLFEYFSETQRNKGNFPGRFSGRQFSNSRSEMNVSTLELGDSALYLCASSLVLAGGELFFGEGSRLTVL.

The chain employs TRBV6-5 and TRBJ1-5; perhaps TRBD1 as D (5 bases). CDR1 is MNHEY, CDR2 SVGAGI, per germline. V lost 6 bases, J lost 1 base, and 10 bases lay in between. This CDR3 has 14 amino acids. CDR3 nucleotide sequence: TGTGCCAGCAGGGCCAGGGCCAGCAATCAGCCCCAGCATTTT. This sequence encodes CASRARASNQPQHF.

This rearrangement joins TRBV28 to TRBJ1-1; a weak D match, TRBD1 (6 bases). V was cut by 6 bases and J by 0 bases, with 20 bases left in between. CDR1 and CDR2 (germline): MDHEN, SYDVKM. CDR3 length equals 17 residues. CDR3 DNA: TGTGCCAGCAGGAAGGGGGGGTATCGCGGAATGAACACTGAAGCTTTCTTT. This sequence encodes CASRKGGYRGMNTEAFF.

The rearrangement uses TRBV4-3 and TRBJ2-1, with D possibly TRBD1 on 6 matching bases. Germline V CDR1 and CDR2: LGHNA, YSLEER. The length of the CDR3 is 16 residues. V was clipped by 1 base and J by 9 bases, with 19 bases between them. CDR3 loop: CASSQGEGQGRREQFF. CDR3 sequence (DNA): TGCGCCAGCAGCCAAGGCGAAGGCCAGGGGCGGCGTGAGCAGTTCTTC.

The chain uses TRBV6-5 and TRBJ1-1, with no clear D. This CDR3 is 15 amino acids long. The V end was cut by 8 bases, the J end by 1 base, with 17 bases between. Germline-derived CDR1 and CDR2 are MNHEY and SVGAGI. This CDR3 is CASGSSRGGNTEAFF. CDR3 nucleotide sequence: TGTGCCAGCGGATCCTCTCGGGGAGGGAACACTGAAGCTTTCTTT.

The V gene is TRBV5-1, the J gene TRBJ2-1, with TRBD2 identical over 9 bases. With V trimmed by 7 bases and J by 1 base, 3 bases remained unmatched. Germline CDR1 SGHRS, CDR2 YFSETQ. CDR3 size: 14 residues. CDR3 loop: CASSAGGSYNEQFF. CDR3 nucleotides: TGCGCCAGCTCGGCGGGAGGGTCCTACAATGAGCAGTTCTTC.

The genes are TRBV7-8 and TRBJ1-5, with D tentatively TRBD1 (6 bases). V shed 1 base and J shed 3 bases, with 13 bases lying between them. Germline V CDR1 and CDR2: SGHVS, FQNEAQ. CDR3 length: 16 residues. DNA for the CDR3: TGTGCCAGCAGCTTAGTTGGAACAGGGCTCAATCAGCCCCAGCATTTT. This gives the protein CASSLVGTGLNQPQHF.

The chain employs TRBV4-1 and TRBJ2-2; D is unclear. Germline V gene sequence: CDR1 MGHRA, CDR2 YSYEKL. V was trimmed by 0 bases and J by 4 bases, leaving 12 bases between them. The CDR3 sequence is 16 residues long. CDR3 DNA: TGCGCCAGCAGCCAAGATTGGTTGGCGGCCACCGGGGAGCTGTTTTTT. Residues: CASSQDWLAATGELFF.

The CDR3 is CASSYSRTGNNSPLHF. The CDR3 coding sequence is TGTGCCAGCAGTTACTCCCGGACAGGGAACAATTCACCCCTCCACTTT. The chain combines TRBV6-5 with TRBJ1-6, with 8 positions matching TRBD1. CDR1 and CDR2 from the germline V gene are MNHEY and SVGAGI. The V and J ends lost 0 bases and 7 bases, in that order; junction bases with no gene match: 5. The CDR3 totals 16 residues.

The V gene is TRBV28, the J gene TRBJ2-1; possible D gene TRBD1, 6 bases. Germline loops: CDR1 MDHEN, CDR2 SYDVKM. Trimming removed 6 bases at V and 5 bases at J, with 17 bases between. The CDR3 loop spans 15 amino acids. CDR3 sequence: CASSNRQVGDNEQFF. The CDR3 nucleotides read TGTGCCAGCAGCAATCGACAGGTCGGGGACAATGAGCAGTTCTTC.

This rearrangement joins TRBV4-2 to TRBJ2-3, with 16 bases that match TRBD2. Germline V lookup: CDR1 LGHNA, CDR2 YNFKEQ. V was pared by 3 bases and J by 0 bases, with 0 bases of the junction left unmatched. The CDR3 extends over 17 amino acids. This chain's CDR3 is CASSQGLAGGSTDTQYF. CDR3 DNA sequence: TGTGCCAGCAGCCAGGGACTAGCGGGAGGGAGCACAGATACGCAGTATTTT.

V gene TRBV7-9 combines with J gene TRBJ2-5; 9 bases map to TRBD1. There are 14 residues in the CDR3. Germline-derived CDR1 and CDR2 are SEHNR and FQNEAQ (reference sequence). With V trimmed by 5 bases and J by 3 bases, 4 bases remained unmatched. The CDR3 is CASSAGTGKETQYF. The CDR3, as DNA: TGTGCCAGCAGCGCTGGGACAGGGAAAGAGACCCAGTACTTC.

As for this clone: The junction does not match germline at one end; this may be a read error. The chain joins TRBV7-9 to TRBJ1-1; D is unresolved. Germline V gene data show CDR1 as SEHNR and CDR2 as FQNEAQ (reference sequence). The length of the CDR3 is 13 residues. The CDR3 DNA follows: TGTTCCAGCAGCTTAGCAGAGGGCTTGATGGCTTTCTTT. Translation: CSSSLAEGLMAFF. Complete variable domain (other parts from reference TRBV7-9 and TRBJ1-1): DTGVSQNPRHKITKRGQNVTFRCDPISEHNRLYWYRQTLGQGPEFLTYFQNEAQLEKSRLLSDRFSAERPKGSFSTLEIQRTEQGDSAMYLCSSSLAEGLMAFFGQGTRLTVV.

This chain links TRBV6-4 with TRBJ1-5, with D unresolved. V lost 11 bases and J lost 1, with 21 bases in between. The CDR3 totals 16 residues. Germline CDR1 and CDR2: MRHNA and SNTAGT. The DNA of the CDR3 is TGTGCCGGCACCCTCGCCCCTCAGAGGAGCAATCAGCCCCAGCATTTT. This codes for CAGTLAPQRSNQPQHF.

This sequence joins TRBV5-4 and TRBJ2-2; 8 bases are a match to TRBD2. The CDR3 length is 14 residues. Germline assignment: CDR1 SGHNT and CDR2 YYREEE (reference sequence). The V and J ends lost 5 bases and 8 bases, in that order; junction bases with no gene match: 8. In DNA form, the CDR3 reads TGTGCCAGCAGGGGAACTAGCGGTGTGGGGGAGCTGTTTTTT. Protein: CASRGTSGVGELFF.

J is TRBJ2-2 and V is TRBV28; TRBD1 aligns across 11 bases. Germline V gene sequence: CDR1 MDHEN, CDR2 SYDVKM. The CDR3 is made up of 16 amino acids. J lost 6 bases, V lost 5 bases, and 8 bases had no gene match. CDR3 DNA sequence: TGTGCCAGCAGTACCGGACCGGGACAGGGGGCCGGGGAGCTGTTTTTT. It codes for CASSTGPGQGAGELFF.

This sequence joins TRBV19 and TRBJ1-1; unclear D gene. Germline V lookup: CDR1 LNHDA, CDR2 SQIVND (reference sequence). V was cut by 5 bases and J by 4 bases, with 14 bases left in between. The CDR3 covers 14 residues. The DNA for the CDR3 is TGTGCCAGTAGTGGCACAGCGGCTGGCACTGAAGCTTTCTTT. It yields the protein CASSGTAAGTEAFF.